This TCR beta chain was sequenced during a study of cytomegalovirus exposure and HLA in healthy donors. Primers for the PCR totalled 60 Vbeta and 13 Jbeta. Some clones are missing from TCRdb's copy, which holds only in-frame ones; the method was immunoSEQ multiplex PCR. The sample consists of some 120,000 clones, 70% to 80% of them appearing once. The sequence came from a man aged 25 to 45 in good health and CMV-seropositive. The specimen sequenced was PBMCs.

The CDR3 DNA reads as TGTGCCAGCAGCGTCAACCTTAGGGGACAGAACTATGGCTACACCTTC. The encoded protein is CASSVNLRGQNYGYTF. This rearrangement joins TRBV9 to TRBJ1-2; 7 nucleotides line up with TRBD1. J was trimmed by 2 bases and V by 2 bases; bases with no gene match: 9. Germline assignment: CDR1 SGDLS and CDR2 YYNGEE. The CDR3 loop spans 16 amino acids.